The 20 T cell receptor beta chains reported below all come from one sample, sequenced in a study of cytomegalovirus exposure and HLA in healthy donors. With 60 Vbeta and 13 Jbeta primers, the PCR was carried out. The assay was immunoSEQ multiplex PCR, and TCRdb's table has in-frame clones only and misses some. Found here are 110,000 to 150,000 clones, roughly 83% of them singletons; the top ten hold around 4.3%. Sequences were obtained from PBMCs. The receptors were gathered from a man aged 35-49 years in good health and CMV-seropositive.

The chain joins TRBV19 to TRBJ1-5; 8 bases align to TRBD1. The CDR3 extends over 15 amino acids. V dropped 7 bases and J dropped 6; count of bases not matched to a gene: 11. CDR1 and CDR2 (germline): LNHDA, SQIVND (reference sequence). CDR3 nucleotide sequence: TGTGCCAGTAAAGGAGGCAGGGGGCTTACTCAGCCCCAGCATTTT. Encoded protein: CASKGGRGLTQPQHF.

Here the CDR3 DNA reads TGTGCCAGCAGCGATCCCTCGGGACTAGGGGCTAGCGGGCAGTATTTT. Encoded protein: CASSDPSGLGASGQYF. The chain is built from TRBV9 and TRBJ2-3, with 8 nucleotides matching TRBD2. This CDR3 contains 16 residues. V lost 3 bases to trimming and J lost 11 bases; unmatched junction nucleotides: 17. Germline assignment: CDR1 SGDLS and CDR2 YYNGEE. Variable domain in full (rest from reference TRBV9 and TRBJ2-3): DSGVTQTPKHLITATGQRVTLRCSPRSGDLSVYWYQQSLDQGLQFLIQYYNGEERAKGNILERFSAQQFPDLHSELNLSSLELGDSALYFCASSDPSGLGASGQYFGPGTRLTVL.

In DNA, the CDR3 is TGTGCCACCAGGGCCGATAGCTCCACCGGGGAGCTGTTTTTT. It is translated as CATRADSSTGELFF. This sequence joins TRBV27 and TRBJ2-2, with D maybe TRBD1 (5 bases). This CDR3 is 14 amino acids long. Deletions cut 10 bases from V and 4 bases from J, with 16 bases between. Germline V lookup: CDR1 MNHEY, CDR2 SMNVEV (reference sequence).

The sample holds a few counts of this clone. The chain links TRBV10-2 to TRBJ1-5; maybe TRBD1 (6 bases). This CDR3 contains 14 residues. Germline V gene lookup returns CDR1 WSHSY and CDR2 SAAADI. Trimming took off 8 bases at V and 5 bases at J, with 16 bases between the two ends. The CDR3 DNA reads TGCGCCAGCTCCCTGGAAGGGGGGGATCAGCCCCAGCATTTT. Its protein product is CASSLEGGDQPQHF.

The chain has TRBV2 and TRBJ2-1; 8 nucleotides line up with TRBD1. The CDR3 length is 13 residues. Trimming at V came to 10 bases and at J to 7 bases, leaving 9 bases not matched to a gene. The germline gives CDR1 SNHLY, CDR2 FYNNEI. CDR3 residues: CAKDRGRANEQFF. CDR3 DNA sequence: TGTGCCAAAGACAGGGGTCGGGCGAATGAGCAGTTCTTC.

This clone has just one count. The chain carries TRBV5-1 and TRBJ2-5; 14 nucleotides align to TRBD2. From germline, CDR1 is SGHRS and CDR2 YFSETQ. This CDR3 has 17 amino acids. Losses at the gene ends were 4 bases for V and 2 bases for J; bases not matched to a gene: 7. The CDR3 nucleotides are TGCGCCAGCAGCCCCTTGGGGACTAGCGGGGGACAAGAGACCCAGTACTTC. Residues: CASSPLGTSGGQETQYF.

The chain joins TRBV6-4 to TRBJ2-3, with D possibly TRBD2 on 6 matching bases. CDR3 length: 13 amino acids. The V end lost 4 bases, the J end lost 3 bases, and 8 bases lay between the germline ends. Per the germline V gene, CDR1 is MRHNA and CDR2 is SNTAGT. The CDR3 nucleotides are TGTGCCAGCAGTGCGGGAGAAACAGATACGCAGTATTTT. Amino acid sequence: CASSAGETDTQYF.

The chain links TRBV16 to TRBJ2-5; 9 positions agree with TRBD1. Germline CDR1 and CDR2: KGHSY and FQNENV. V was pared by 5 bases and J by 4 bases, with 5 bases of the junction left unmatched. The CDR3 has 14 residues. The CDR3 is CASSTGTGRETQYF. The CDR3 DNA sequence: TGTGCCAGCAGCACCGGGACAGGGCGAGAGACCCAGTACTTC.

The chain links TRBV7-6 to TRBJ2-3; perhaps TRBD1 as D (5 bases). The CDR3 covers 14 residues. CDR1 and CDR2 (germline): SGHVS, FNYEAQ. The V gene lost 5 bases and the J gene lost 1 base, with 10 bases spanning the gap. CDR3 loop: CASSRDSRTDTQYF. For the CDR3, the DNA is TGTGCCAGCAGCCGTGACAGCCGCACAGATACGCAGTATTTT.

The J gene is TRBJ2-7, the V gene TRBV5-1; 9 positions match TRBD1. Losses at the gene ends were 2 bases for V and 3 bases for J; bases not matched to a gene: 6. Germline CDR1 SGHRS, CDR2 YFSETQ. This CDR3 has 15 residues. As DNA, the CDR3 is TGCGCCAGCAGCTTAATCCCGGGACAGGGCTACGAGCAGTACTTC. Amino acid sequence: CASSLIPGQGYEQYF.

This chain uses TRBV27 with TRBJ2-3; 9 nucleotides match TRBD1. From germline, CDR1 is MNHEY and CDR2 SMNVEV (reference sequence). With 2 bases clipped from V and 5 bases from J, the junction kept 8 bases outside the gene matches. CDR3 size: 16 residues. The CDR3, as DNA: TGTGCCAGCAGTTTAGGACGGGACAGGGTTAAAGATACGCAGTATTTT. This gives the protein CASSLGRDRVKDTQYF.

V and J are TRBV15 and TRBJ2-1, with D maybe TRBD2 (6 bases). The germline V gene encodes CDR1 LNHNV and CDR2 YYDKDF (reference sequence). V was pared by 6 bases and J by 5 bases, with 11 bases between. This CDR3 is built from 13 residues. CDR3 nucleotide sequence: TGTGCCACCAGAGATGGCGGGGACAATGAGCAGTTCTTC. This translates into CATRDGGDNEQFF. Filled out from reference TRBV15 and TRBJ2-1, the complete variable domain reads DAMVIQNPRYQVTQFGKPVTLSCSQTLNHNVMYWYQQKSSQAPKLLFHYYDKDFNNEADTPDNFQSRRPNTSFCFLDIRSPGLGDTAMYLCATRDGGDNEQFFGPGTRLTVL.

This clone has a handful of counts. This rearrangement joins TRBV19 to TRBJ2-7, with TRBD2 identical over 8 bases. Trimming at V came to 3 bases and at J to 3 bases, leaving 10 bases not matched to a gene. The germline V gene has CDR1 LNHDA and CDR2 SQIVND (reference sequence). CDR3 length equals 16 residues. The CDR3 DNA follows: TGTGCCAGTAGTATTAGTCTAGCGGGTCCATACTACGAGCAGTACTTC. The encoded protein is CASSISLAGPYYEQYF. Looking up the rest from reference TRBV19 and TRBJ2-7 gives the full variable domain: DGGITQSPKYLFRKEGQNVTLSCEQNLNHDAMYWYRQDPGQGLRLIYYSQIVNDFQKGDIAEGYSVSREKKESFPLTVTSAQKNPTAFYLCASSISLAGPYYEQYFGPGTRLTVT.

This chain connects TRBV7-9 to TRBJ1-6, with 9 bases matching TRBD1. CDR1 and CDR2 from the germline V gene are SEHNR and FQNEAQ (reference sequence). The CDR3 has 16 residues. The V gene end was trimmed by 5 bases and the J gene end by 7 bases; junction bases not matched to a gene: 9. The CDR3 reads CASSPTAGTGNSPLHF. CDR3 nucleotide sequence: TGTGCCAGCAGCCCGACGGCCGGGACAGGGAATTCACCCCTCCACTTT.

The V gene is TRBV2, the J gene TRBJ1-1; possibly TRBD1 for D (5 bases). The CDR3 length is 14 residues. Germline CDR1 is SNHLY and CDR2 is FYNNEI. Trimming stripped 6 bases from V and 4 bases from J, with 15 bases between. In nucleotides, the CDR3 is TGTGCCAGCAGATACTCAGGGTGGAGCACTGAAGCTTTCTTT. It is translated as CASRYSGWSTEAFF.

This clone was detected once. The sample holds other DNA sequences that translate to the same CDR3. The chain combines TRBV5-1 with TRBJ1-3, with D possibly being TRBD1 (6 bases). Germline assignment: CDR1 SGHRS and CDR2 YFSETQ. V shed 0 bases and J shed 4 bases, with 8 bases lying between them. The CDR3 contains 14 residues. The CDR3 reads CASSLGQGGNTIYF. The CDR3 DNA follows: TGCGCCAGCAGCTTGGGTCAGGGGGGAAACACCATATATTTT.

The chain uses TRBV6-1 and TRBJ1-1; 7 bases map to TRBD1. Germline V gives CDR1 MNHNS, CDR2 SASEGT. With 6 bases clipped from V and 5 bases from J, the junction kept 6 bases outside the gene matches. The CDR3 totals 13 residues. CDR3 sequence reads: CASSPTGWTEAFF. As DNA, the CDR3 is TGTGCCAGCAGCCCGACAGGGTGGACTGAAGCTTTCTTT.

The rearrangement links TRBV11-2 to TRBJ2-6; possible D gene TRBD1, 6 bases. Germline CDR1 SGHAT, CDR2 FQNNGV. The CDR3 extends over 15 amino acids. V was trimmed by 7 bases and J by 3 bases, leaving 13 bases between them. The CDR3 region is CASMLTGSGANVLTF. In DNA, the CDR3 is TGTGCCAGCATGTTAACAGGGAGTGGGGCCAACGTCCTGACTTTC.

This chain links TRBV6-5 with TRBJ1-2; unclear D gene. Germline loops: CDR1 MNHEY, CDR2 SVGAGI. The CDR3 totals 13 residues. Trimming stripped 6 bases from V and 7 bases from J, with 15 bases between. The CDR3 sequence is CASRQTPRRGYTF. The CDR3 region has the DNA TGTGCCAGCAGACAAACCCCTCGTCGTGGCTACACCTTC.

The chain is built from TRBV30 and TRBJ2-7; 7 nucleotides match TRBD1. CDR3 size: 13 residues. Germline V gene lookup returns CDR1 GTSNPN and CDR2 SVGIG (reference sequence). V trimming: 7 bases; J trimming: 2 bases; junction bases outside the gene matches: 8. CDR3 coding DNA: TGTGCCTCCGAGGGGGACAGAACCTACGAGCAGTACTTC. This gives the protein CASEGDRTYEQYF.